This TCR beta chain was identified in a study of regulatory T cells in long-lasting Graves disease (dated by TCRdb to 2020 to 2022). In terms of the full investigation: Antithyroid drugs had been taken for less than 3 months by newly diagnosed Graves' disease patients. Persistent Graves' disease patients were compared with newly diagnosed Graves' disease patients by peripheral blood TCR sequencing and RNA sequencing. The study was registered as a clinical trial and conducted in China. A total of about 33 samples underwent TCR sequencing, from some 13 patients with persistent Graves' disease and 20 or so patients with newly diagnosed Graves' disease.

Reading from cysteine to phenylalanine, the CDR3 counts 14 amino acids. This entry keeps only the CDR3 DNA: 42 bases, framed from base 1. V is pared back by 6 bases and J by 5 bases, with 17 bases lying between the germline termini. The germline V gene gives CDR1 as MRHNA and CDR2 as SNTAGT. Ten or more counts support this clonotype. Its antigen is currently not known. The input lacks base qualities; no much larger clone sits a single base away. Here is what the overall study found, with its caveats: Lower TCR Shannon entropy and fewer highly expanded clones were observed in persistent Graves' disease patients than in newly diagnosed patients, which suggested clonal expansion. TRBV28, TRBJ1-2 and TRBJ2-5 were preferentially used in persistent disease, while TRBV20-1 and TRBJ2-1 were favored in newly diagnosed disease. Persistent patients shared more public clonotypes among themselves (around 3,000) than newly diagnosed patients did (more than 950). Only the TCR beta chain was sequenced and analyzed. The authors noted that the small sample size was a limitation that may lower accuracy. Only peripheral blood was studied, because thyroid tissue, the primary lesion, was inaccessible.

Libraries were built with multiplex PCR. The listed sequencing device is Illumina HiSeq 4000. iRepertoire HTBI primers and Arm-PCR amplification of CDR3 regions were used to construct TCR beta libraries. Before sequencing, the PCR products went through gel purification. Regarding the original processing steps: Gene usage analysis of CDR3 amino acid clonotypes relied on the 55 to 80 TRBV and 14 TRBJ segments identified across samples. COPE and FqMerger were used to merge filtered high-quality paired reads into contigs. BLAST was used to align contigs to IMGT TRBV, TRBD and TRBJ reference genes, and CDR3 was defined according to IMGT. Clonotypes above 0.1% frequency were classified as highly expanded clones. Shannon entropy was used to measure repertoire diversity, and the Gini coefficient was used to measure V-J evenness. A clonotype found in more than one individual was treated as public. TCRdb passed the public sequencing reads through fastp at Q25 and MiXCR, retaining productive beta sequences. Every distinct CDR3 protein forms one entry, paired with its most common genes and DNA. The V and J calls were determined by TCRdb, not by the authors. This sample gives about 540,000 distinct CDR3 sequences in total; roughly 13% of them show up just once. The biggest ten clones account for over 7.5% of the sample.

Taken with the paper, the label for time point translates to: newly diagnosed GD, antithyroid drugs for less than 3 months. RNA was extracted from PBMCs in TRIzol for both TCR sequencing and RNA sequencing. The diagnosis of Graves' disease followed American Thyroid Association guidelines. Recruitment of patients was carried out at an endocrinology department in Xi'an, China. Each patient gave 9 to 10 milliliters of peripheral blood, collected in an EDTA anticoagulant tube. Ficoll Paque Plus density gradient separation was used to isolate PBMCs, and no further T cell sorting was done. An Agilent 2100 Bioanalyzer and agarose gel were used to check RNA quality, and a NanoDrop 2000 was used to measure RNA concentration. A further study also used this sample, focusing on T cells in Graves' hyperthyroidism and ophthalmopathy. The other study reports the following: Stable Graves' hyperthyroidism was defined as the absence of progression to ophthalmopathy over 18 months of follow-up. Hyperthyroidism patients were newly diagnosed, had a disease duration of under 2 months, and were aged 18 to 65 years. Exclusion was applied to patients with uncontrolled infections, other autoimmune diseases, pregnancy or lactation. Diagnoses were established on the basis of clinical symptoms, serum thyroxine and TRAb, thyroid ultrasound, and orbital computed tomography. The TCR CDR3 was subjected to a first round of RT-PCR using the HTBI primer set and the Qiagen OneStep RT-PCR kit. Most expanded thyroid clonotypes (frequency above 0.001) were also detected in blood, a finding suggesting that blood repertoires may reflect thyroid immune responses. In cross-validation, a model built on a 13 V-J signature told ophthalmopathy apart from stable hyperthyroidism with 85% to 90% sensitivity and around 83% specificity, and in testing the same model reached 80%/75%. In validation, progression to ophthalmopathy was predicted by the model with more than 65% sensitivity and 72.22% specificity, a median of approximately 6.5 months before onset. A discovery cohort of about 96 patients, approximately 44 with Graves' ophthalmopathy and approximately 60 with stable Graves' hyperthyroidism, was used to find distinguishing TCR V-J signatures. Whether ophthalmopathy could be predicted prospectively was tested in an independent validation cohort made up of some 20 hyperthyroidism patients plus 17 patients who later progressed to ophthalmopathy. For training and testing, the 80 to 100 patients in the discovery cohort were randomly divided in a 7:3 ratio. In addition, the study compared T-cell repertoires in thyroid tissue and in blood from roughly 6 Graves' hyperthyroidism patients. Once sampling was done, hyperthyroidism patients were given methimazole at a starting dose of 30 mg daily, whereas ophthalmopathy patients were given high-dose intravenous methylprednisolone. Libraries were constructed in a second round of multiplex PCR, after which size selection and purification were performed. Sequencing of the libraries was done on an Illumina HiSeq2000 using paired-end 100 bp reads. SOAPnuke was used to process the raw data, with reads discarded if the reads contained adapters or uncalled bases, had a mean Phred below 15, or lacked an exact constant-primer or identifier match. COPE v1.2.5 was used to merge high-quality paired reads, and clonotypes were defined as unique nucleotide sequences. MiTCR v1.1 was used to align clonotypes to the IMGT TRBV, TRBD and TRBJ reference segments. The analysis was restricted to V-J combinations with a frequency above 0.0001, which together covered 99.2% of the repertoires. The TCS score was defined as F50 (clonal expansion) divided by E x V (chaos), with BLOSUM62-based TCRdist calculated between CDR3 peptides within each V-J. Welch's t-statistics and random forest reduced approximately 520 V-J features to about 13, which were used in a naive Bayes classifier (R e1071). Sample size was not statistically predetermined, and blinding of investigators to group allocation was not performed. According to the paper, TCR Vbeta CDR3 sequencing was carried out on approximately 140 peripheral blood samples, which came from approximately 43 ophthalmopathy, approximately 78 hyperthyroidism and around 17 progressor patients.

The clonotype comes from a man aged 30-40 years with Graves disease. Donor details come from another sample of the same person, matched by shared clones. The chain is encoded by TRBV6-4 joined to TRBJ2-7; the D gene is perhaps TRBD1 or TRBD2, each of them matching over 5 bases. Sequences were derived from peripheral blood mononuclear cells (PBMCs), sampled at new diagnosis, from a patient treated with antithyroid drugs. The CDR3 protein sequence reads: CASSPGPSGDEQYF. The sequenced DNA is TGTGCCAGCAGCCCAGGGCCGAGCGGCGACGAGCAGTACTTC.